A selection of T cell receptor beta chains follows, all from one sample in a study of T cell responses to AZD1222 COVID-19 vaccine. Sequencing used immunoSEQ multiplex PCR; TCRdb keeps in-frame clones, though not all of them. The sample yields more than 85,000 clones, over 75% seen once. Sequenced material: peripheral blood, taken on day 0 of AZD1222 vaccination. These receptors originate from an adult in good health. Both conserved end residues are part of each CDR3. Fields, in order: J gene, clone size, V gene, D gene, CDR3 protein, CDR3 DNA. A D gene is named only where the DNA matches it firmly. Expanded clones are given a class, and other clones once, few, many or no size at all.

>TRBJ1-1|few|TRBV7-6|TRBD1
CASSPGQAQNEAFF
TGTGCCAGCAGCCCGGGACAGGCCCAGAATGAAGCTTTCTTT
>TRBJ2-7|-|TRBV11-2|-
CASSSPAYEQYF
TGTGCCAGCAGCTCCCCGGCCTACGAGCAGTACTTC
>TRBJ2-2|-|TRBV13|-
CASSLRQVNTGELFF
TGTGCCAGCAGCTTAAGGCAGGTGAACACCGGGGAGCTGTTTTTT
>TRBJ1-2|few|TRBV19|-
CAVAIDSHYGYTF
TGTGCCGTAGCGATTGACAGCCACTATGGCTACACCTTC
>TRBJ2-1|-|TRBV29-1|TRBD1
CSARQGRDEQFF
TGCAGCGCCAGACAGGGTCGGGATGAGCAGTTCTTC
>TRBJ2-5|-|TRBV2|-
CASYGGHETQYF
TGTGCCAGCTACGGGGGGCATGAGACCCAGTACTTC
>TRBJ1-2|-|TRBV12-3/TRBV12-4|-
CASSTQGVSGYTF
TGTGCCAGTTCAACACAGGGCGTATCGGGCTACACCTTC
>TRBJ1-1|-|TRBV6-5|TRBD1
CASSRGQGGVTEAFF
TGTGCCAGCAGTCGTGGACAGGGTGGGGTAACTGAAGCTTTCTTT
>TRBJ1-4|-|TRBV5-1|-
CASSGRQGEKLFF
TGCGCCAGCTCGGGTCGTCAGGGTGAAAAACTGTTTTTT
>TRBJ1-5|-|TRBV29-1|-
CSVRTDRDQPQHF
TGCAGCGTTAGGACAGATAGAGATCAGCCCCAGCATTTT
>TRBJ2-7|-|TRBV4-1|-
CASSQEALDSYEQYF
TGCGCCAGCAGCCAAGAGGCCCTAGACTCCTACGAGCAGTACTTC
>TRBJ2-5|-|TRBV3-1/TRBV3-2|-
CASSQRRDLGETQYF
TGTGCCAGCAGCCAGCGCCGGGACCTTGGGGAGACCCAGTACTTC
>TRBJ2-1|-|TRBV15|-
CATSRDKVEQFF
TGTGCCACCAGCAGAGATAAAGTTGAGCAGTTCTTC
>TRBJ2-7|-|TRBV27|-
CASSLSAVYEQYF
TGTGCCAGCAGTTTATCGGCAGTTTACGAGCAGTACTTC
>TRBJ2-7|-|TRBV10-3|TRBD1
CAIRPGTGEREQYF
TGTGCCATCAGACCCGGGACAGGGGAACGCGAGCAGTACTTC
>TRBJ1-2|-|TRBV10-3|-
CAISVQVDTPGYTF
TGTGCCATCAGTGTACAAGTCGATACTCCTGGCTACACCTTC
>TRBJ2-1|-|TRBV14|-
CASSQVRQGEQFF
TGTGCCAGCAGCCAAGTACGTCAGGGGGAGCAGTTCTTC